This is a list of T cell receptor beta chains from one sample in a study of cytomegalovirus exposure and HLA in healthy donors. The repertoire was sequenced with immunoSEQ multiplex PCR; TCRdb's copy has only in-frame clones and lacks some. The table records tens of thousands of clones, roughly 77% of them present only once. Sequences were obtained from PBMCs. Receptor source: a middle-aged woman in good health and CMV-seropositive. Both conserved end residues are part of each CDR3. D genes are given only for firm matches. Not all rows give a size; the values are once, few, many and, for expanded clones, a class.

NA,TRBV5-4,TRBJ2-4,NA,TGTGCCAGCAGCTTTGCGGGAATTAAAAACATTCAGTACTTC,CASSFAGIKNIQYF
NA,TRBV28,TRBJ2-7,NA,TGTGCCAGCAGTTTTTCGACAGGATCCTACGAGCAGTACTTC,CASSFSTGSYEQYF
NA,TRBV7-9,TRBJ2-2,NA,TGTGCCAGCAGCTTAGCGGGAAAGGGGTCCACCGGGGAGCTGTTTTTT,CASSLAGKGSTGELFF
NA,TRBV2,TRBJ1-4,NA,TGTGCCGCCAGGGGCGGTTGGACATCAAATGAAAAACTGTTTTTT,CAARGGWTSNEKLFF
NA,TRBV5-6,TRBJ2-7,NA,TGTGCCAGCAGCTTCGGGGGGCGCGGGTACGAGCAGTACTTC,CASSFGGRGYEQYF
NA,TRBV30,TRBJ2-7,NA,TGTGCCTGGTATGGGGCACCCCACTACGAGCAGTACTTC,CAWYGAPHYEQYF
NA,TRBV6-4,TRBJ2-3,NA,TGTGTCAGCAGTGACTCACAGGGCCCAGATACGCAGTATTTT,CVSSDSQGPDTQYF
NA,TRBV6-4,TRBJ1-1,TRBD1,TGTGCCAGCAGTACCACAGGGGAGGCCACTGAAGCTTTCTTT,CASSTTGEATEAFF
NA,TRBV29-1,TRBJ1-2,TRBD1,TGCAGCGTCCAGACAGGGTTCGACTATGGCTACACCTTC,CSVQTGFDYGYTF
NA,TRBV18,TRBJ1-1,TRBD1,TGTGCCAGCTCACCGTCCAGGGGGGACACTGAAGCTTTCTTT,CASSPSRGDTEAFF
NA,TRBV7-2,TRBJ1-1,TRBD1,TGTGCCAGCAGCACCCCGACAGGGGGGAACACTGAAGCTTTCTTT,CASSTPTGGNTEAFF
NA,TRBV28,TRBJ2-7,TRBD2,TGTGCCAGCAGTCCGCTCGCGGGAGGGCCGTACGAGCAGTACTTC,CASSPLAGGPYEQYF
NA,TRBV11-2,TRBJ2-1,NA,TGTGCCAGCAGAACACCGTTCGGAGGCAAAAATGAGCAGTTCTTC,CASRTPFGGKNEQFF
once,TRBV5-1,TRBJ1-1,NA,TGCGCCAGCACCCTGAGGGACTCAAACACTGAAGCTTTCTTT,CASTLRDSNTEAFF
NA,TRBV27,TRBJ2-1,NA,TGTGCCAGCAGCCACCGGGAGTACAATGAGCAGTTCTTC,CASSHREYNEQFF
NA,TRBV7-2,TRBJ2-6,TRBD1,TGTGCCAGCAGCCCTAGGGGGACAGGGGCTTCTGGGGCCAACGTCCTGACTTTC,CASSPRGTGASGANVLTF
NA,TRBV5-6,TRBJ2-3,NA,TGTGCCAGCAGCTTGGGTTTGGCAGGGCCCCTGGATACGCAGTATTTT,CASSLGLAGPLDTQYF
few,TRBV5-5,TRBJ1-2,NA,TGTGCCAGCAGCTTGGTTGACAAGGGAGTGGATGGCTACACCTTC,CASSLVDKGVDGYTF
NA,TRBV30,TRBJ2-7,TRBD2,TGTGCCTGGAGTGTACCGACTAGCGGGTGGCTTGGCGAGCAGTACTTC,CAWSVPTSGWLGEQYF
NA,TRBV7-9,TRBJ1-4,NA,TGTGCCAGCAGCTTCGAGGTTAATGAAAAACTGTTTTTT,CASSFEVNEKLFF
NA,TRBV15,TRBJ2-1,NA,TGTGCCACCAGCAATCTGGGTCGGCTAGGAAGCAATGAGCAGTTCTTC,CATSNLGRLGSNEQFF
NA,TRBV19,TRBJ1-5,TRBD1,TGTGCCAGTAGTATGGGACAGGTCGTCAATCAGCCCCAGCATTTT,CASSMGQVVNQPQHF
NA,TRBV25-1,TRBJ1-2,NA,TGTGCCAGCAGTGGCCTCTCACAGAGCTATGGCTACACCTTC,CASSGLSQSYGYTF
NA,TRBV6-6,TRBJ1-2,NA,TGTGCCAGCAGTTTCGATGGCTACACCTTC,CASSFDGYTF
NA,TRBV7-9,TRBJ2-1,NA,TGTGCCAGCAGCTTAGATCGGGGGGCCTTCAATGAGCAGTTCTTC,CASSLDRGAFNEQFF
NA,TRBV14,TRBJ2-5,NA,TGTGCCAGCAGTCGGGACTTCCAAGAGACCCAGTACTTC,CASSRDFQETQYF
NA,TRBV2,TRBJ2-7,TRBD2,TGTGCCAGCAGTGAAGGTAGCGGGTACGAGCAGTACTTC,CASSEGSGYEQYF
large,TRBV5-8,TRBJ2-2,NA,TGTGCCAGCAGCGGACAGTTGAACACCGGGGAGCTGTTTTTT,CASSGQLNTGELFF
NA,TRBV19,TRBJ1-4,TRBD1,TGTGCCAGTAGTAACCGCGACAGGGGTGAAAAACTGTTTTTT,CASSNRDRGEKLFF
NA,TRBV6-5,TRBJ1-2,NA,TGTGCCAGCAGGACGGGACTCCTCCAGAGCTACACCTTC,CASRTGLLQSYTF
once,TRBV4-3,TRBJ2-1,TRBD2,TGCGCCAGCAGCCCCCACGAGACGGCGGGAGGGGAGGATGAGCAGTTCTTC,CASSPHETAGGEDEQFF
once,TRBV7-3,TRBJ1-2,NA,TGTGCCAGCAGCCCGGGAGCCTCTTATGGCTACACCTTC,CASSPGASYGYTF
few,TRBV7-9,TRBJ2-7,NA,TGTGCCAGCAGCCCTGGGGCCTCCTCCTACGAGCAGTACTTC,CASSPGASSYEQYF
NA,TRBV7-6,TRBJ1-2,NA,TGTGCCAGCAGCTTAGTACCGCCAGGGGTTAACTATGGCTACACCTTC,CASSLVPPGVNYGYTF
few,TRBV7-9,TRBJ2-1,NA,TGTGCCAGCAGCCGCGGGGCGGATGAGCAGTTCTTC,CASSRGADEQFF
NA,TRBV19,TRBJ2-3,TRBD1,TGTGCCAGTACGGGTCTTTCCGGGACAGGGCATGCAGATACGCAGTATTTT,CASTGLSGTGHADTQYF
NA,TRBV7-6,TRBJ2-1,TRBD2,TGTGCCAGCAGCTTAGGGTCTAGCGGGTGGAACAATGGGCAGTTCTTC,CASSLGSSGWNNGQFF
NA,TRBV5-1,TRBJ2-3,TRBD1,TGCGCCAGCAGCTTGGCCCTCAACAGGGGGCTAGGAGATACGCAGTATTTT,CASSLALNRGLGDTQYF
NA,TRBV5-1,TRBJ1-6,NA,TGCGCCAGCAGCTTGGATTTGACAGGTTCTAATTCACCCCTCCACTTT,CASSLDLTGSNSPLHF
NA,TRBV5-6,TRBJ1-2,NA,TGTGCCAGCAGCTTGGGGCAAAAAGATCTCACCACCTTC,CASSLGQKDLTTF
NA,TRBV27,TRBJ2-3,TRBD1,TGTGCCAGCAGTACGGGCAGGGGGAGATTGGAACCTTGGAATACGCAGTATTTT,CASSTGRGRLEPWNTQYF
NA,TRBV28,TRBJ2-1,TRBD2,TGTGCCACCCATAGCGGGGGGGCCGGGAATGAGCAGTTCTTC,CATHSGGAGNEQFF
NA,TRBV7-3,TRBJ1-2,TRBD1,TGTGCCAGCAGCCCACAGGGGGGGCATGGCTACACCTTC,CASSPQGGHGYTF
NA,TRBV7-2,TRBJ2-1,TRBD2,TGTGCCAGCAGCCCATGGGGAGGGCCGAGTGAGCAGTTCTTC,CASSPWGGPSEQFF
NA,TRBV5-1,TRBJ2-5,TRBD2,TGCGCCAGCAGGGGGACTAGTGCTCAAGAGACCCAGTACTTC,CASRGTSAQETQYF
NA,TRBV11-1,TRBJ2-2,NA,TGTGCCAGCAGCTTAGACAAAGATGGCACCGGGGAGCTGTTTTTT,CASSLDKDGTGELFF
few,TRBV4-3,TRBJ2-7,TRBD2,TGCGCCAGCAGCCATGGACTAGCGGGGTACGAGCAGTACTTC,CASSHGLAGYEQYF
few,TRBV19,TRBJ1-2,TRBD1,TGTGCCAGTAGTATAGGAGGTACAGGGGCCTGCACCTTC,CASSIGGTGACTF